This T cell receptor beta chain was found in a study of T-cell memory formation after mild COVID-19. About the research overall: In these data, TCR clusters were largely donor specific. Whole-study results and caveats: CD8+ contracting clones occupied EMRA, while CD4+ ones occupied mainly CM and EM. Memory sampled before infection contained some responding clones, suggesting cross-reactive memory joined.

Germline V lookup: CDR1 MNHEY, CDR2 SMNVEV (reference sequence). Trimming removed 3 bases from V and 3 bases from J, with 9 bases in between. The CDR3 has 13 residues. In this sample, this clonotype turned up many times. What it binds is unknown. Libraries for TCRalpha and TCRbeta carried sample barcodes and unique molecular identifiers via 5'RACE. TCRdb reprocessed the 5' RACE reads via MiXCR and lists one record per CDR3 protein. The table has around 140,000 distinct CDR3 sequences, approximately 6% seen once; the top ten hold about 2%. The sample consisted of PBMCs or a T cell subset sorted from them (not recorded which). The source is an adult woman who had mild COVID-19 (a few samples of this study predate the infection). Cell type and time point are not known. The rearrangement joins TRBV27 to TRBJ2-7; the D gene is possibly TRBD2 (6 bases). CDR3 protein: CASSLGLFYEQYF. CDR3 nucleotide sequence: TGTGCCAGCAGTTTGGGACTTTTCTACGAGCAGTACTTC.